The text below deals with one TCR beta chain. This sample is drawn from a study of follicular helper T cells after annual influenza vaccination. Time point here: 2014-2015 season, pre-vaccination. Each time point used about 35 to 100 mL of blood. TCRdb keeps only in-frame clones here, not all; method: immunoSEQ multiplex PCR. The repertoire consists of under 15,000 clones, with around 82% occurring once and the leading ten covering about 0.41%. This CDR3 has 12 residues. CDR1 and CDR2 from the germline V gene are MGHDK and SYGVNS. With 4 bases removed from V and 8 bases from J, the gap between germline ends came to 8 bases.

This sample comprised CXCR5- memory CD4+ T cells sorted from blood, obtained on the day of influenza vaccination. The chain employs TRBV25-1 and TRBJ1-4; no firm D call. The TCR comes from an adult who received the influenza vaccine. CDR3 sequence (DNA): TGTGCCAGCAGTGGTGGTCTGGAAAAACTGTTTTTT. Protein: CASSGGLEKLFF.